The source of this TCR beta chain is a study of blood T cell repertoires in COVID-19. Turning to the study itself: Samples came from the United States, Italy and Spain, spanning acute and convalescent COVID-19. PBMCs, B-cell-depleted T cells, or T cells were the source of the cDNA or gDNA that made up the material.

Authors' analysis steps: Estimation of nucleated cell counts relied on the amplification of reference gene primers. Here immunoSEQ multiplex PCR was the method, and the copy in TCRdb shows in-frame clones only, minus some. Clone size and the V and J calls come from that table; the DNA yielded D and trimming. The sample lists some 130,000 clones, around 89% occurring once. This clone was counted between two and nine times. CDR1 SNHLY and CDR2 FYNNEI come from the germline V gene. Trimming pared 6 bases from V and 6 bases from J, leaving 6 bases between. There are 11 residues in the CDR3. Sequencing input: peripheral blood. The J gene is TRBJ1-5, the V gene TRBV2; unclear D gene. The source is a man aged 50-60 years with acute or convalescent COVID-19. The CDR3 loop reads CASRGSQPQHF. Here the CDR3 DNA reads TGTGCCAGCAGGGGCTCTCAGCCCCAGCATTTT. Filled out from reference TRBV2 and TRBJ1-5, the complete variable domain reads EPEVTQTPSHQVTQMGQEVILRCVPISNHLYFYWYRQILGQKVEFLVSFYNNEISEKSEIFDDQFSVERPDGSNFTLKIRSTKLEDSAMYFCASRGSQPQHFGDGTRLSIL.